Presented here are 28 T cell receptor beta chains from one specimen sequenced in a study of CD8+ T cells in alopecia areata. Sequencing used cDNA as its template, made by extracting RNA and reverse transcribing it. Only in-frame clones appear in the TCRdb table, and some are missing; sequencing was by immunoSEQ multiplex PCR. Of about 100,000 clones in the sample, over 55% were seen once. Material for sequencing was NKG2D-low CD8+ T cells sorted from blood. The receptors derive from a human donor with alopecia areata.

This clone was counted between two and nine times. J is TRBJ2-1 and V is TRBV19; TRBD2 agrees at 9 bases. Germline CDR1 LNHDA, CDR2 SQIVND (reference sequence). The CDR3 contains 14 residues. V lost 4 bases and J lost 3; bases outside the gene matches: 1. DNA for the CDR3: TGTGCCAGTAGTACTAGCGGGATCTACAATGAGCAGTTCTTC. Its translation: CASSTSGIYNEQFF.

This clone was counted a single time. Here the CDR3 DNA reads TGTGCCAGCAGCCATGGGACTAGGAGAGGGAATGAGCAGTTCTTC. Its translation is CASSHGTRRGNEQFF. The chain carries TRBV5-6 and TRBJ2-1, with TRBD2 matching 8 bases. V was pared by 4 bases and J by 7 bases, with 10 bases of the junction left unmatched. CDR1 is SGHDT, CDR2 YYEEEE, per germline. This CDR3 is built from 15 residues.

This chain uses TRBV28 with TRBJ1-1; D gene ambiguous. Germline V gives CDR1 MDHEN, CDR2 SYDVKM. Trimming cost V 3 bases and J 0 bases, with 8 bases left between them. The CDR3 is made up of 14 amino acids. The CDR3 DNA reads as TGTGCCAGCAGTTTGACGGCCATGAACACTGAAGCTTTCTTT. Its protein is CASSLTAMNTEAFF.

The chain has TRBV27 and TRBJ2-7; D gene ambiguous. Looked up from germline, CDR1 is MNHEY and CDR2 is SMNVEV (reference sequence). V lost 5 bases, J lost 0 bases, and 5 bases lay in between. The CDR3 has 12 amino acids. DNA of the CDR3: TGTGCCAGCAGTCACAGCTCCTACGAGCAGTACTTC. It translates to CASSHSSYEQYF.

J is TRBJ2-2 and V is TRBV13; no firm D call. This CDR3 is built from 12 residues. Trimming cost V 4 bases and J 3 bases, with 3 bases left between them. The germline gives CDR1 PRHDT, CDR2 FYEKMQ (reference sequence). This CDR3 reads CASSSHTGELFF. The CDR3 DNA sequence: TGTGCCAGCAGCTCCCACACCGGGGAGCTGTTTTTT.

V is TRBV29-1 and J is TRBJ2-1, with D possibly matching TRBD2 (6 bases). The CDR3 runs to 15 residues. Trimming took off 1 base at V and 0 bases at J, with 10 bases between the two ends. Germline CDR1 reads SQVTM; CDR2 reads ANQGSEA. The CDR3 DNA reads as TGCAGCGTTGAAGGGGCGGGAAACTCCTACAATGAGCAGTTCTTC. Amino acids: CSVEGAGNSYNEQFF.

The chain uses TRBV7-8 and TRBJ2-3; either TRBD1 or TRBD2 may fit D (5 bases each). CDR3 size: 14 residues. Germline values: CDR1 SGHVS, CDR2 FQNEAQ. Trimming shortened V by 8 bases and J by 0 bases, and 12 bases separated the two germline ends. The CDR3 DNA sequence: TGTGCCAGCGGGACGGGAACTAGCACAGATACGCAGTATTTT. It codes for CASGTGTSTDTQYF.

J is TRBJ2-7 and V is TRBV5-8; D is unresolved. Trimming left V 1 base short and J 0 bases short, with 11 bases between. CDR3 length equals 15 residues. Per the germline V gene, CDR1 is SGHTS and CDR2 is YDEGEE. The CDR3 DNA is TGTGCCAGCAGCTTGCGCGGCATCAGCTCCTACGAGCAGTACTTC. Protein: CASSLRGISSYEQYF.

This clone was observed a handful of times. This chain joins TRBV4-1 and TRBJ2-2; the match to TRBD2 covers 12 bases. The CDR3 consists of 18 residues. J gave up 4 bases and V 0 bases, and 6 bases lay outside the gene matches. The germline V gene encodes CDR1 MGHRA and CDR2 YSYEKL. In DNA form, the CDR3 reads TGCGCCAGCAGCCAAGAATCGAGACTAGCGGGGGTCACCGGGGAGCTGTTTTTT. It yields the protein CASSQESRLAGVTGELFF.

This chain uses TRBV5-1 with TRBJ1-5; D not resolved. Trimming cost V 1 base and J 1 base, with 9 bases left between them. This CDR3 spans 15 amino acids. Germline V lookup: CDR1 SGHRS, CDR2 YFSETQ. The CDR3 sequence: CASSLTGVSNQPQHF. The CDR3 nucleotides are TGCGCCAGCAGCTTGACGGGTGTGAGCAATCAGCCCCAGCATTTT.

The CDR3: CASSFTSSGTYEQYF. CDR3 coding DNA: TGTGCCAGCAGCTTTACGTCTAGCGGCACCTACGAGCAGTACTTC. The V call is TRBV11-2, the J call TRBJ2-7; 7 bases line up with TRBD2. Per germline, CDR1 SGHAT and CDR2 FQNNGV. The CDR3 consists of 15 residues. After removal of 3 bases from V and 2 bases from J, the junction contained 7 bases not matched to a gene.

The chain couples TRBV9 to TRBJ1-2; no firm D call. The germline V gene has CDR1 SGDLS and CDR2 YYNGEE. This CDR3 is 16 amino acids long. V was cut by 2 bases and J by 4 bases, with 18 bases left in between. The CDR3: CASSVSRLGRTYGYTF. The CDR3 DNA reads TGTGCCAGCAGCGTGTCTCGCCTTGGAAGGACCTATGGCTACACCTTC. Combining the CDR3 with reference TRBV9 and TRBJ1-2 gives the whole variable domain DSGVTQTPKHLITATGQRVTLRCSPRSGDLSVYWYQQSLDQGLQFLIQYYNGEERAKGNILERFSAQQFPDLHSELNLSSLELGDSALYFCASSVSRLGRTYGYTFGSGTRLTVV.

This clone was seen only a few times. This sequence joins TRBV4-1 and TRBJ2-3; D may match TRBD1 or TRBD2 (5 bases each). Germline V gene data show CDR1 as MGHRA and CDR2 as YSYEKL. The CDR3 covers 14 residues. V was cut by 3 bases and J by 5 bases, with 12 bases left in between. CDR3 residues: CASSHATGQDTQYF. CDR3 coding DNA: TGCGCCAGCAGCCATGCGACGGGGCAAGATACGCAGTATTTT.

The chain carries TRBV7-9 and TRBJ2-7, with 8 positions matching TRBD1. This CDR3 is built from 16 residues. Germline V gene data show CDR1 as SEHNR and CDR2 as FQNEAQ (reference sequence). V trimming: 6 bases; J trimming: 9 bases; junction bases outside the gene matches: 19. DNA for the CDR3: TGTGCCAGCAGTCCTCGGAGTGGGACAGGATGGACGGCGCAGTACTTC. This encodes CASSPRSGTGWTAQYF. Together with reference TRBV7-9 and TRBJ2-7, the CDR3 gives the full variable domain: DTGVSQNPRHKITKRGQNVTFRCDPISEHNRLYWYRQTLGQGPEFLTYFQNEAQLEKSRLLSDRFSAERPKGSFSTLEIQRTEQGDSAMYLCASSPRSGTGWTAQYFGPGTRLTVT.

The V call is TRBV28, the J call TRBJ1-3; 8 positions match TRBD1. The CDR3 extends over 15 amino acids. Germline CDR1 and CDR2: MDHEN and SYDVKM. The junction had 5 bases not matched to a gene; V was cut back by 5 bases and J by 2 bases. The CDR3 sequence is CASSTLRGPGNTIYF. The CDR3 DNA sequence: TGTGCCAGCAGTACCCTCAGGGGGCCTGGAAACACCATATATTTT.

Comments on this clone: The same CDR3 is also encoded by other DNA sequences in this sample. This chain links TRBV6-5 with TRBJ2-1; D is possibly TRBD2 (6 bases). Trimming pared 0 bases from V and 7 bases from J, leaving 7 bases between. Germline V gene sequence: CDR1 MNHEY, CDR2 SVGAGI. CDR3 length: 13 amino acids. The CDR3 protein is CASSYSAGNEQFF. The CDR3 nucleotides read TGTGCCAGCAGTTACTCGGCGGGGAATGAGCAGTTCTTC.

V gene TRBV9 combines with J gene TRBJ2-1; TRBD2 matches at 9 bases. The germline gives CDR1 SGDLS, CDR2 YYNGEE. Trimming cost V 7 bases and J 7 bases; bases outside gene matches: 3. The CDR3 covers 12 residues. DNA of the CDR3: TGTGCCAGCGGGCGGGAGGGTAATGAGCAGTTCTTC. Its protein is CASGREGNEQFF.

A single count supports this clone. V usage is TRBV5-6 and J usage is TRBJ1-4, with D unresolved. The CDR3 extends over 13 amino acids. Germline V gene data show CDR1 as SGHDT and CDR2 as YYEEEE. V was pared by 2 bases and J by 8 bases, with 10 bases between. In nucleotides, the CDR3 is TGTGCCAGCAGCTTCTGGCGGGAGGAAAAACTGTTTTTT. Translated, it gives CASSFWREEKLFF.

The V call is TRBV27, the J call TRBJ2-1; a weak D match, TRBD1 (5 bases). CDR1 and CDR2 from the germline V gene are MNHEY and SMNVEV (reference sequence). Trimming removed 4 bases at V and 7 bases at J, with 14 bases between. This CDR3 is built from 14 residues. DNA of the CDR3: TGTGCCAGCAGTTCTCGCAGGGCTGGGAATGAGCAGTTCTTC. Amino acid sequence: CASSSRRAGNEQFF.

For this clone: Other DNA sequences in the sample encode the same CDR3. The chain has TRBV29-1 and TRBJ1-1; D gene ambiguous. V was pared by 6 bases and J by 1 base, with 6 bases between. Germline V gene lookup returns CDR1 SQVTM and CDR2 ANQGSEA. The CDR3 is made up of 11 amino acids. Here the CDR3 reads CSVAWNTEAFF. CDR3 nucleotide sequence: TGCAGCGTGGCATGGAACACTGAAGCTTTCTTT.

The chain combines TRBV29-1 with TRBJ2-1; 12 positions agree with TRBD2. CDR3 length: 17 amino acids. Germline V gene lookup returns CDR1 SQVTM and CDR2 ANQGSEA. Trimming removed 4 bases from V and 7 bases from J; junction bases left unmatched: 14. CDR3 loop: CSVVGPLAGGPGNEQFF. As DNA, the CDR3 is TGCAGCGTTGTAGGTCCTCTAGCGGGAGGGCCGGGGAATGAGCAGTTCTTC.

This clone was counted once. The rearrangement uses TRBV5-1 and TRBJ2-6; D is tentatively TRBD1 or TRBD2 (5 bases each). V shed 2 bases and J shed 4 bases, with 10 bases lying between them. This CDR3 is built from 15 residues. The germline gives CDR1 SGHRS, CDR2 YFSETQ. The CDR3: CASSFGGSGANVLTF. The CDR3 DNA sequence: TGCGCCAGCAGCTTTGGGGGTTCCGGGGCCAACGTCCTGACTTTC.

This clone was detected a few times. The gene calls are TRBV29-1 and TRBJ2-7; the D gene could be TRBD1 or TRBD2 (6 bases each). Germline assignment: CDR1 SQVTM and CDR2 ANQGSEA. Between the trimmed V and J ends, which lost 7 bases and 0 bases, there was a span of 10 bases. The CDR3 consists of 12 residues. CDR3 sequence: CSGGDNSYEQYF. In DNA form, the CDR3 reads TGCAGCGGGGGGGACAACTCCTACGAGCAGTACTTC.

This clone was seen a handful of times. J is TRBJ1-2 and V is TRBV14, with TRBD1 as a possible D gene (5 bases). The ends were cut back, 4 bases at V and 4 bases at J, with 13 bases in the middle. The CDR3 is made up of 14 amino acids. Germline assignment: CDR1 SGHDN and CDR2 FVKESK. The CDR3 loop reads CASSPGQAGYGYTF. The CDR3 coding sequence is TGTGCCAGCAGCCCGGGGCAGGCTGGCTATGGCTACACCTTC. Drawing the rest from reference TRBV14 and TRBJ1-2, the complete variable domain is EAGVTQFPSHSVIEKGQTVTLRCDPISGHDNLYWYRRVMGKEIKFLLHFVKESKQDESGMPNNRFLAERTGGTYSTLKVQPAELEDSGVYFCASSPGQAGYGYTFGSGTRLTVV.

The chain recombines TRBV28 with TRBJ1-1, with a possible D match to TRBD1 (5 bases). The germline gives CDR1 MDHEN, CDR2 SYDVKM. The ends were cut back, 1 base at V and 4 bases at J, with 16 bases in the middle. There are 16 residues in the CDR3. The CDR3 loop is CASSLLGTAGGTEAFF. The CDR3 DNA reads TGTGCCAGCAGTTTATTAGGGACCGCAGGCGGCACTGAAGCTTTCTTT.

A few counts support this clone. This rearrangement joins TRBV7-3 to TRBJ2-1; TRBD1 is a possible D gene (6 bases). CDR3 length: 14 amino acids. Trimming removed 4 bases from V and 6 bases from J, with 13 bases in between. Germline V lookup: CDR1 SGHTA, CDR2 FQGTGA. The CDR3, as DNA: TGTGCCAGCAGCTCCGGGACAAAATCCAATGAGCAGTTCTTC. This codes for CASSSGTKSNEQFF.

The rearrangement links TRBV2 to TRBJ2-1; 9 nucleotides agree with TRBD2. The junction had 2 bases not matched to a gene; V was cut back by 5 bases and J by 6 bases. Germline V CDR1 and CDR2: SNHLY, FYNNEI. CDR3 size: 13 residues. The CDR3 DNA is TGTGCCAGCAGTTTGGGACTAGCCAATGAGCAGTTCTTC. Amino acids: CASSLGLANEQFF. Full variable domain (remainder filled in from reference TRBV2 and TRBJ2-1): EPEVTQTPSHQVTQMGQEVILRCVPISNHLYFYWYRQILGQKVEFLVSFYNNEISEKSEIFDDQFSVERPDGSNFTLKIRSTKLEDSAMYFCASSLGLANEQFFGPGTRLTVL.

This clone has just a few counts. The V gene is TRBV28, the J gene TRBJ1-1; D is unresolved. The V gene lost 9 bases and the J gene lost 2 bases, with 10 bases spanning the gap. CDR3 length: 12 residues. Germline CDR1 reads MDHEN; CDR2 reads SYDVKM. The CDR3 DNA follows: TGTGCCAGTCACTTAAGTAACACTGAAGCTTTCTTT. Protein: CASHLSNTEAFF.